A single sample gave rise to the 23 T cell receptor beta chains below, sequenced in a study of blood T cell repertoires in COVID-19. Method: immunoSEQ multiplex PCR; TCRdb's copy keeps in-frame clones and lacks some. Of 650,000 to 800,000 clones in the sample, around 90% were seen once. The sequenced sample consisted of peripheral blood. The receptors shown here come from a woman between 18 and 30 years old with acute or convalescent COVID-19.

The CDR3 here is CASSSSGGARETQYF. The DNA of the CDR3 is TGTGCCAGCAGCTCAAGCGGGGGGGCGCGGGAGACCCAGTACTTC. The V and J genes are TRBV5-4 and TRBJ2-5; 10 bases align to TRBD2. Per germline, CDR1 SGHNT and CDR2 YYREEE (reference sequence). There are 15 residues in the CDR3. V lost 3 bases, J lost 5 bases, and 7 bases stayed unmatched.

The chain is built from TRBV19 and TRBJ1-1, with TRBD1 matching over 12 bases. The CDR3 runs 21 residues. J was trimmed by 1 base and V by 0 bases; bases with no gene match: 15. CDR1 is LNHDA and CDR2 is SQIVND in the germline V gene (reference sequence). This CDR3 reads CASSIDPGGTGGRWANTEAFF. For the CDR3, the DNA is TGTGCCAGTAGTATAGATCCGGGAGGGACAGGGGGCCGATGGGCGAACACTGAAGCTTTCTTT.

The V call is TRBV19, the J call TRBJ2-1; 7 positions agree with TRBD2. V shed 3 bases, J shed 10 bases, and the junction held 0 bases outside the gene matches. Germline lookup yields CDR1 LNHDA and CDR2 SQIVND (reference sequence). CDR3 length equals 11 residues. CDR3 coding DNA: TGTGCCAGTAGTATGACTAGCGAGCAGTTCTTC. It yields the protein CASSMTSEQFF.

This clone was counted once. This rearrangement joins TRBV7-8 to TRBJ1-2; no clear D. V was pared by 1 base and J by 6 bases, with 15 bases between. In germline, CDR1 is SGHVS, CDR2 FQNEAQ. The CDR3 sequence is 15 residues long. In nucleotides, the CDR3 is TGTGCCAGCAGCTTAGGGGAGCGGGCGATGGATGGCTACACCTTC. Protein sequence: CASSLGERAMDGYTF.

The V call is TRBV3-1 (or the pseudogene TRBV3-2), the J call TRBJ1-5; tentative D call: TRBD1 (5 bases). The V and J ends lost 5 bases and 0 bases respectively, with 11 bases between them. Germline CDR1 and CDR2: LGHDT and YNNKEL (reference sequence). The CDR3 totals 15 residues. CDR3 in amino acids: CASSSAGNSNQPQHF. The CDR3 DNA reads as TGTGCCAGCAGCTCCGCAGGGAATAGCAATCAGCCCCAGCATTTT.

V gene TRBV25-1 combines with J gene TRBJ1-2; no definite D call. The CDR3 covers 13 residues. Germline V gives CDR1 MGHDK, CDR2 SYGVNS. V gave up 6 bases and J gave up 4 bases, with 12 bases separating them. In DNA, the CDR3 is TGTGCCAGCAGGCCCCTGGGGAGCTATGGCTACACCTTC. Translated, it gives CASRPLGSYGYTF.

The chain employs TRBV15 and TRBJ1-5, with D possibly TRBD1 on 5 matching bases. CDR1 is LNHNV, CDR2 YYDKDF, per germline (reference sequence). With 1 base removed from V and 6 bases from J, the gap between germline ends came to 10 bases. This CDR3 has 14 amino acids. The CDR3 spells CATSRGREGQPQHF. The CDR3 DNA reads TGTGCCACCAGCAGAGGCAGGGAGGGTCAGCCCCAGCATTTT.

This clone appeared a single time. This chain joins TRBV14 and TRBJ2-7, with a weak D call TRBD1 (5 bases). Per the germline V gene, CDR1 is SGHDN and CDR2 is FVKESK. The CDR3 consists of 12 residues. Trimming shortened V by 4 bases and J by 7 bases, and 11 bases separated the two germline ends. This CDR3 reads CASSRNRQEQYF. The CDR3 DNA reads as TGTGCCAGCAGCCGTAATAGACAGGAGCAGTACTTC.

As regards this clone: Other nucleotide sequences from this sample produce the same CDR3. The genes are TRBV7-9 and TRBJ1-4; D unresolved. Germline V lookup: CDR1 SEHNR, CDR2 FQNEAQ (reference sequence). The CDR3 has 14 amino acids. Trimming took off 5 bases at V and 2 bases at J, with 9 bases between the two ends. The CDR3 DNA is TGTGCCAGCAGCCTGTCGCGGACTAATGAAAAACTGTTTTTT. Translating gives CASSLSRTNEKLFF.

As DNA, the CDR3 is TGTGCCAGCAGACAGGGGGACTATGGCTACACCTTC. It specifies CASRQGDYGYTF. The chain recombines TRBV6-5 with TRBJ1-2; 8 bases agree with TRBD1. The V segment lost 6 bases and the J segment 3 bases; nucleotides outside the gene matches: 0. The germline V gene has CDR1 MNHEY and CDR2 SVGAGI. The CDR3 is made up of 12 amino acids.

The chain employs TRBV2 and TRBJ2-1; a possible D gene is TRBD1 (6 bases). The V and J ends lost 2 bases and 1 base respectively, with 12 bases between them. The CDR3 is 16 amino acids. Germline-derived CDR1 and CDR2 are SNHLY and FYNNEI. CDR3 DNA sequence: TGTGCCAGCAGTGAAATATTACAGGGTTCCTACAATGAGCAGTTCTTC. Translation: CASSEILQGSYNEQFF.

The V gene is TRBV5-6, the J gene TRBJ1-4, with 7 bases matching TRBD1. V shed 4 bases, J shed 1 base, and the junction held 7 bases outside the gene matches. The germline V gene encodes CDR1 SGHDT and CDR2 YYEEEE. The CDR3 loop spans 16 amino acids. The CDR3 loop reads CASSPSQGGTNEKLFF. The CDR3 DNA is TGTGCCAGCAGCCCGAGTCAGGGGGGAACTAATGAAAAACTGTTTTTT.

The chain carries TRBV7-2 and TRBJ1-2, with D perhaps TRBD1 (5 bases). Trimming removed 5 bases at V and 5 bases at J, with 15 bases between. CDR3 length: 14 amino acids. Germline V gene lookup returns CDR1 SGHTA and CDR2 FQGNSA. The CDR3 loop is CASSAREGSYGYTF. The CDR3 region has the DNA TGTGCCAGCAGCGCCCGGGAGGGGTCATATGGCTACACCTTC.

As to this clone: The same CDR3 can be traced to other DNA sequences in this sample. The CDR3: CASSYSGGEQYF. The CDR3 nucleotides are TGTGCCAGCAGTTACTCCGGGGGAGAGCAGTACTTC. J is TRBJ2-7 and V is TRBV6-2 or TRBV6-3; tentative D call: TRBD2 (6 bases). From germline, CDR1 is MNHEY and CDR2 SVGEGT. V lost 0 bases and J 7 bases, leaving 7 bases between the germline ends. The CDR3 covers 12 residues.

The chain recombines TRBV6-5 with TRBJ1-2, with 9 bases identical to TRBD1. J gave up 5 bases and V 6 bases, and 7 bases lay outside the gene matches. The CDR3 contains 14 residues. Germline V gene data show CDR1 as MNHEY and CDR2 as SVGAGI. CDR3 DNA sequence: TGTGCCAGCAGGGGGGACAGGGACCTTTATGGCTACACCTTC. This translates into CASRGDRDLYGYTF.

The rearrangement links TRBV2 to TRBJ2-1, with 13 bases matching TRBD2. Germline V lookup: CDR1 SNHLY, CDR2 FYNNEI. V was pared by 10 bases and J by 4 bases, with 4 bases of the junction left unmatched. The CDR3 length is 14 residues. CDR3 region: CATRLAGGYNEQFF. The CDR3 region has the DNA TGTGCCACAAGACTAGCGGGGGGTTACAATGAGCAGTTCTTC.

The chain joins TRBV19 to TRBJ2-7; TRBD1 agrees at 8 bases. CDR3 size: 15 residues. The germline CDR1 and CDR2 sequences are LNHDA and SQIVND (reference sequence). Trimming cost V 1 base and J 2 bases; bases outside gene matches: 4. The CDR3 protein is CASSIGGQVTYEQYF. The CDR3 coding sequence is TGTGCCAGTAGTATAGGGGGACAGGTGACCTACGAGCAGTACTTC.

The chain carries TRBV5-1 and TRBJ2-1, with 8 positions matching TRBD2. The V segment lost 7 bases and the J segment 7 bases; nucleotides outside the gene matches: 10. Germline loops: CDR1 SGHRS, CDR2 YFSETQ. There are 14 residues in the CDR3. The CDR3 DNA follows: TGCGCCAGCGGACTAGAGCGGGGGTGGAATGAGCAGTTCTTC. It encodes CASGLERGWNEQFF.

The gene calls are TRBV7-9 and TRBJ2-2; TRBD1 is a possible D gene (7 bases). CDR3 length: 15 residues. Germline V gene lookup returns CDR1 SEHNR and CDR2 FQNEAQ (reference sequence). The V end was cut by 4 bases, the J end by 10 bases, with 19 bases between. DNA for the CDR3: TGTGCCAGCAGCTCCCGACAGGGAGGTCCGGAGGAGCTGTTTTTT. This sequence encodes CASSSRQGGPEELFF.

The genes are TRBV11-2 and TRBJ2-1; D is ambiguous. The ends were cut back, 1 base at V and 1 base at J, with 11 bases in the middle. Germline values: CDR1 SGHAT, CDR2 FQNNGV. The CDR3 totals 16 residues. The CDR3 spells CASSLVSWRSYNEQFF. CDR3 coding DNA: TGTGCCAGCAGCTTAGTATCTTGGAGATCCTACAATGAGCAGTTCTTC.

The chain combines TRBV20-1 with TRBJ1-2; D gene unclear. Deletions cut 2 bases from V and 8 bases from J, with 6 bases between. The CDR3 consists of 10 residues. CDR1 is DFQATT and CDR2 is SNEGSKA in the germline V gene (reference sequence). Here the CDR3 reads CSARTWGYTF. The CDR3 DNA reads TGCAGTGCTAGAACTTGGGGCTACACCTTC.

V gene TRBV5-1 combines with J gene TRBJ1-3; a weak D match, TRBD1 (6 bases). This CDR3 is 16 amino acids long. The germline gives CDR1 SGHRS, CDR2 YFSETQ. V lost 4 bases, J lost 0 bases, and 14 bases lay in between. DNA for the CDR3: TGCGCCAGCAGCGGGGGACACACCGACTCTGGAAACACCATATATTTT. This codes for CASSGGHTDSGNTIYF.

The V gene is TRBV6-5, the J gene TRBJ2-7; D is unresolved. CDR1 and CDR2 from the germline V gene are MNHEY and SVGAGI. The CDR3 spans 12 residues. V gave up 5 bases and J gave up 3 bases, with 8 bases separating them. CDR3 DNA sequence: TGTGCCAGCAGTCGAGCCCGCTACGAGCAGTACTTC. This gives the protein CASSRARYEQYF.